This is a list of T cell receptor beta chains from one sample in a study of molecular identifiers for immune sequencing clone quantification. MiXCR, run by TCRdb on the PCR reads, gives a single entry per CDR3 protein. This table holds over 550,000 distinct CDR3 sequences, roughly 25% found once. Material: naive CD8+ T cells from blood, with Jurkat cell RNA spiked in. The receptors originated from a human donor in good health. Some libraries in this study had Jurkat cell RNA spiked in. The CDR3 runs from the conserved cysteine through the conserved F or W. A D gene is named only where the DNA matches it firmly. Not every row has a clone size; where given, it reads once, few, many or a size class.

CASSSLGRELKIGAFF,TGTGCCAGCAGCTCACTCGGACGGGAACTTAAAATAGGGGCTTTCTTT,NA,TRBJ1-1,16,NA,TRBV7-6
CASSKPPKRLPRSAPAKHF,TGTGCCAGCAGCAAGCCCCCAAAGCGACTGCCTAGATCAGCCCCAGCTAAGCATTTT,many,TRBJ1-5,19,NA,TRBV21-1
CASTKGLYTGELFF,TGTGCCAGCACCAAGGGACTTTACACCGGGGAGCTGTTTTTT,many,TRBJ2-2,14,NA,TRBV7-9
CASSGGTSGYQETQYF,TGTGCCAGCAGCGGGGGGACTAGCGGCTACCAAGAGACCCAGTACTTC,few,TRBJ2-5,16,TRBD2,TRBV9
CASCPGLAGVSSYEQYF,TGTGCCAGCTGTCCGGGACTAGCGGGAGTGAGTTCCTACGAGCAGTACTTC,many,TRBJ2-7,17,TRBD2,TRBV7-9
CASRYRGETQYF,TGTGCCAGCAGATACAGGGGTGAGACCCAGTACTTC,many,TRBJ2-5,12,TRBD1,TRBV7-9
CASSQDLAGTGMYEQYF,TGCGCCAGCAGCCAAGACCTTGCCGGGACAGGGATGTACGAGCAGTACTTC,NA,TRBJ2-7,17,TRBD1,TRBV4-3
CASSSSGQFNEQSF,TGTGCCAGCAGTTCCTCGGGACAGTTCAATGAGCAGTCCTTC,NA,TRBJ2-1,14,TRBD1,TRBV12-3/TRBV12-4
CASSPPGQGGDEQYF,TGTGCCAGCAGTCCCCCCGGACAGGGAGGGGACGAGCAGTACTTC,few,TRBJ2-7,15,NA,TRBV6-2/TRBV6-3
CASSRLAGVPHEQYF,TGTGCCAGCAGTAGACTAGCGGGAGTTCCCCACGAGCAGTACTTC,NA,TRBJ2-7,15,TRBD2,TRBV28
CASRVRGNTEAFF,TGTGCCAGCAGGGTCCGGGGAAACACTGAAGCTTTCTTT,many,TRBJ1-1,13,NA,TRBV6-2/TRBV6-3
CASSPEKYRVPSTDTQYF,TGTGCCAGCAGCCCGGAAAAATACAGGGTACCAAGCACAGATACGCAGTATTTT,few,TRBJ2-3,18,NA,TRBV3-1
CARSPGGTHERYF,TGTGCCCGCAGCCCTGGAGGGACCCACGAGCGGTACTTC,NA,TRBJ2-7,13,NA,TRBV7-2
CSAPAQGRMNTEAFF,TGCAGTGCCCCTGCCCAAGGACGGATGAACACTGAAGCTTTCTTT,NA,TRBJ1-1,15,NA,TRBV20-1
CASSLAGGTNEKLFF,TGTGCCAGCAGCTTAGCGGGGGGAACTAATGAAAAACTGTTTTTT,NA,TRBJ1-4,15,NA,TRBV7-9
CASSLGLGRPQHF,TGTGCCAGCAGTCTTGGATTGGGTAGGCCCCAGCATTTT,NA,TRBJ1-5,13,NA,TRBV27
CASSVESDNQPQHF,TGTGCCAGCAGCGTAGAATCAGACAATCAGCCCCAGCATTTT,many,TRBJ1-5,14,NA,TRBV9
CASSEGTLEAQYF,TGTGCCAGCAGCGAAGGGACTTTGGAGGCCCAGTACTTC,NA,TRBJ2-5,13,NA,TRBV9
CASSLETGATNEKLFF,TGTGCCAGCAGCTTAGAGACGGGGGCAACTAATGAAAAACTGTTTTTT,NA,TRBJ1-4,16,NA,TRBV7-9
CSVTPVSLAAHSSYNEQFF,TGCAGCGTAACCCCCGTAAGTCTAGCGGCACATAGCTCCTACAATGAGCAGTTCTTC,many,TRBJ2-1,19,TRBD2,TRBV29-1
CASSQDLGLAHEQYF,TGTGCCAGCAGCCAAGATTTGGGACTAGCCCACGAGCAGTACTTC,NA,TRBJ2-7,15,TRBD2,TRBV4-2
CASSPARHGEILAYQPQHF,TGTGCCAGTAGTCCGGCCCGACATGGGGAGATATTAGCTTATCAGCCCCAGCATTTT,few,TRBJ1-5,19,NA,TRBV19
CASSPKGTSGSADTQYF,TGTGCCAGCAGCCCTAAAGGGACTAGCGGGAGTGCAGATACGCAGTATTTT,few,TRBJ2-3,17,TRBD2,TRBV9
CASSQGQALQDNEKLFF,TGTGCCAGCAGTCAGGGACAGGCTCTGCAGGATAATGAAAAACTGTTTTTT,many,TRBJ1-4,17,TRBD1,TRBV6-5
CSARGQLQVTQYF,TGCAGTGCTAGGGGTCAGCTTCAGGTCACCCAGTACTTC,many,TRBJ2-5,13,NA,TRBV20-1
CASSLEGLQAEAFF,TGTGCCAGCAGCTTGGAGGGGCTTCAAGCTGAAGCTTTCTTT,few,TRBJ1-1,14,NA,TRBV5-5
CASTSISWSEAFF,TGTGCCAGCACCTCGATTTCTTGGTCTGAAGCTTTCTTT,many,TRBJ1-1,13,NA,TRBV12-3/TRBV12-4
CASSSSGTGVSYEQYF,TGCGCCAGCAGCTCGTCCGGGACAGGGGTCTCCTACGAGCAGTACTTC,many,TRBJ2-7,16,TRBD1,TRBV5-1
CASSLTPWAHVRTF,TGTGCCAGCAGCCTAACCCCTTGGGCCCACGTCCGGACGTTC,once,TRBJ2-6,14,NA,TRBV7-9
CASSSALDRSPYEQYF,TGTGCCAGCAGTTCCGCACTAGACAGGTCTCCCTACGAGCAGTACTTC,many,TRBJ2-7,16,NA,TRBV28
CASSPGRAYEQYF,TGTGCCAGCAGCCCCGGTCGGGCCTACGAGCAGTACTTC,many,TRBJ2-7,13,NA,TRBV7-9
CASSELRAPSTDTQYF,TGTGCCAGCAGTGAACTGAGGGCCCCTAGCACAGATACGCAGTATTTT,NA,TRBJ2-3,16,NA,TRBV6-1
CASSPGTGWGEQYF,TGTGCCAGCAGCCCGGGGACAGGGTGGGGAGAGCAGTACTTC,few,TRBJ2-7,14,TRBD1,TRBV7-9
CASSPTPIAGGSSRVTTGELFF,TGTGCCAGCAGTCCGACCCCCATCGCAGGGGGCTCGAGCCGAGTGACGACCGGGGAGCTGTTTTTT,NA,TRBJ2-2,22,TRBD1,TRBV6-2/TRBV6-3
CASSFGLAENEQFF,TGTGCCAGCAGTTTTGGACTAGCGGAAAATGAGCAGTTCTTC,NA,TRBJ2-1,14,TRBD2,TRBV12-3/TRBV12-4